This is a list of T cell receptor beta chains from one sample in a study of T cell repertoires in cytomegalovirus infection. TCRdb called the reads again in MiXCR, with one record for every CDR3 protein. The sample yields approximately 350,000 distinct CDR3 sequences, roughly 34% seen once. These TCRs are of unknown antigen specificity. The sequences come from cultured PBMCs, collected from culture after CMV antigen stimulation. The origin of the receptors is a human donor in good health (CMV status not recorded). Some clones in this sample may be carry-over from other donors' samples. CDR3s leave out the opening cysteine and the closing phenylalanine or tryptophan.

>TRBV19|TRBJ1-2
ATQGRQPHGYT
>TRBV28|TRBJ2-5
ASRFGTRFVRETQY
>TRBV20-1|TRBJ2-3
SASSGRNADTQY
>TRBV20-1|TRBJ2-1
SARLAGDYNEQF
>TRBV7-2|TRBJ1-5
ASSFSGGDQPQH
>TRBV6-6|TRBJ2-4
ATQWALAKNIQY
>TRBV18|TRBJ1-1
ASSPNTEAF
>TRBV20-1|TRBJ2-3
SARVDTQY
>TRBV7-2|TRBJ1-2
ASSSTGPYGYT
>TRBV9|TRBJ1-3
ASSVGSGAFSGNTIY
>TRBV11-3|TRBJ2-5
ASSRRGGQETQY
>TRBV7-2|TRBJ2-1
ASSLRVTYNEQF
>TRBV27|TRBJ2-1
ASSIPGQGYNEQF
>TRBV4-1|TRBJ2-5
ASSQGGGVQETQY